A selection of T cell receptor beta chains follows, all from one sample in a study of OX40 agonist ivuxolimab in advanced cancers. The repertoire was sequenced with immunoSEQ multiplex PCR; TCRdb's copy has only in-frame clones and lacks some. The data contain 65,000 to 95,000 clones, about 91% of them singletons. Sequences were derived from CD4+ or CD8+ T cells sorted from blood, sampled in a trial of the OX40 agonist ivuxolimab. The receptors were gathered from an adult with an advanced solid tumor such as melanoma, head and neck, liver or kidney cancer. Both conserved end residues are part of each CDR3. A D gene is named only where the DNA matches it firmly. Clone size is not always given. Where it is, it says once, few, many or a class for expanded clones.

j_call clone_size v_call d_call cdr3_aa cdr3_nt
TRBJ2-7 NA TRBV7-3 TRBD2 CASSLASVAGGLNPYEQYF TGTGCCAGCAGCTTAGCGTCGGTAGCGGGAGGGCTGAACCCCTACGAGCAGTACTTC
TRBJ1-4 NA TRBV15 NA CATGRDQKPNEKLFF TGTGCCACCGGCAGAGATCAGAAGCCTAATGAAAAACTGTTTTTT
TRBJ1-2 NA TRBV5-1 TRBD1 CASSSGQPRNGYTF TGCGCCAGCAGCTCGGGACAGCCCAGGAATGGCTACACCTTC
TRBJ2-1 NA TRBV5-1 NA CASSLADEQFF TGCGCCAGCAGCTTGGCGGATGAGCAGTTCTTC
TRBJ2-3 NA TRBV5-8 TRBD2 CASSLGSGNGADTQYF TGTGCCAGCAGCTTGGGTAGCGGGAATGGGGCAGATACGCAGTATTTT
TRBJ2-7 NA TRBV9 TRBD2 CASSPGASGKNYEQYF TGTGCCAGCAGCCCCGGGGCTAGCGGGAAGAACTACGAGCAGTACTTC
TRBJ2-7 NA TRBV7-2 TRBD2 CASSLGSSGVPYEQYF TGTGCCAGCAGCTTAGGGAGTAGCGGGGTCCCCTACGAGCAGTACTTC
TRBJ2-3 NA TRBV6-5 TRBD2 CASSYLTSGRADTQYF TGTGCCAGCAGTTACTTAACTAGCGGGAGGGCAGATACGCAGTATTTT
TRBJ1-1 NA TRBV2 NA CASMTSGNTEAFF TGTGCCAGCATGACGAGCGGGAACACTGAAGCTTTCTTT
TRBJ1-1 NA TRBV5-1 NA CASSLQTGDNTEAFF TGCGCCAGCAGCCTGCAGACAGGCGATAACACTGAAGCTTTCTTT
TRBJ2-2 NA TRBV10-3 TRBD1 CAISESTGAGELFF TGTGCCATCAGTGAGTCAACAGGGGCCGGGGAGCTGTTTTTT
TRBJ2-7 NA TRBV28 NA CASSPTGIPYEQYF TGTGCCAGCAGCCCAACAGGGATCCCCTACGAGCAGTACTTC
TRBJ2-1 NA TRBV7-7 TRBD1 CASSLGQGNNEQFF TGTGCTAGCAGCTTAGGACAGGGGAACAATGAGCAGTTCTTC
TRBJ2-7 NA TRBV7-2 NA CASSLPGSYEQYF TGTGCCAGCAGCTTACCAGGTTCCTACGAGCAGTACTTC
TRBJ2-3 NA TRBV11-1 NA CASSLEWGDTQYF TGTGCCAGCAGCTTAGAATGGGGGGATACGCAGTATTTT
TRBJ2-2 NA TRBV4-2 NA CASSLEGGGELFF TGTGCCAGCAGCCTAGAGGGGGGCGGGGAGCTGTTTTTT
TRBJ1-2 NA TRBV11-2 TRBD1 CASSPRQGTGYTF TGTGCCAGCAGCCCAAGACAGGGAACAGGCTACACCTTC
TRBJ1-2 NA TRBV27 NA CASSLLAAGLNYGYTF TGTGCCAGCAGTTTATTAGCGGCAGGACTTAACTATGGCTACACCTTC
TRBJ2-5 NA TRBV7-3 TRBD1 CASSTGTGGTQYF TGTGCCAGCAGCACCGGGACAGGAGGGACCCAGTACTTC
TRBJ2-4 NA TRBV10-3 NA CATTAEIAKNIQYF TGTGCCACTACAGCGGAGATAGCCAAAAACATTCAGTACTTC
TRBJ1-5 NA TRBV2 NA CASSEVGYSNQPQHF TGTGCCAGCAGTGAAGTGGGATATAGCAATCAGCCCCAGCATTTT
TRBJ2-1 NA TRBV30 NA CAWSDPPSQEQFF TGTGCCTGGAGTGACCCGCCCTCACAGGAGCAGTTCTTC
TRBJ2-5 NA TRBV7-3 TRBD1 CASSPAGQGETQYF TGTGCCAGCAGCCCAGCCGGACAGGGCGAGACCCAGTACTTC
TRBJ2-5 once TRBV5-6 NA CASSFTEETQYF TGTGCCAGCAGCTTCACAGAAGAGACCCAGTACTTC
TRBJ2-3 NA TRBV14 TRBD1 CASSQWDREAQYF TGTGCCAGCAGCCAATGGGACAGGGAGGCGCAGTATTTT
TRBJ2-1 NA TRBV6-1 NA CASTPGLARAGEQFF TGTGCCAGCACCCCAGGGCTAGCAAGGGCAGGTGAGCAGTTCTTC
TRBJ2-5 NA TRBV7-2 TRBD2 CASSFQKRGAEETQYF TGTGCCAGCAGCTTCCAGAAGCGGGGAGCGGAAGAGACCCAGTACTTC
TRBJ2-7 NA TRBV6-1 NA CASSENPRNLYEQYF TGTGCCAGCAGTGAAAATCCGAGAAATCTCTACGAGCAGTACTTC
TRBJ2-7 once TRBV28 NA CASSRGLRFSTYEQYF TGTGCCAGCAGCCGGGGGTTGAGATTTTCTACTTACGAGCAGTACTTC
TRBJ2-3 NA TRBV28 NA CASSFSKGGTDTQYF TGTGCCAGCAGTTTTTCGAAGGGTGGGACAGATACGCAGTATTTT
TRBJ2-7 NA TRBV5-1 TRBD1 CASSSGQENYEQYF TGCGCCAGCAGCTCTGGACAGGAGAACTACGAGCAGTACTTC
TRBJ1-1 NA TRBV18 TRBD1 CASSTRPGGEAFF TGTGCCAGCTCCACCCGGCCAGGGGGTGAAGCTTTCTTT
TRBJ1-3 NA TRBV30 NA CAWSFALSGNTIYF TGTGCCTGGAGTTTTGCCCTTTCTGGAAACACCATATATTTT